Following are 4 T cell receptor beta chains from one sample sequenced in a study of brain T cells in children with intractable seizures. The table came from immunoSEQ multiplex PCR; TCRdb's copy has only in-frame clones and leaves some out. The sample carries tens of thousands of clones, around nine tenths recorded once. Sequencing used peripheral blood, obtained at surgery. The receptors here all came from a girl aged 2-10 years with Rasmussen encephalitis and intractable seizures.

The rearrangement uses TRBV9 and TRBJ2-2; D might be TRBD2 (6 bases). The germline CDR1 and CDR2 sequences are SGDLS and YYNGEE. Trimming removed 4 bases from V and 6 bases from J, with 16 bases in between. CDR3 size: 15 residues. CDR3: CASSQTGVFSGELFF. CDR3 nucleotide sequence: TGTGCCAGCAGCCAAACGGGAGTGTTCTCCGGGGAGCTGTTTTTT.

The V and J genes are TRBV6-1 and TRBJ1-1; D remains unclear. Germline CDR1 is MNHNS and CDR2 is SASEGT. V lost 2 bases and J lost 7, with 17 bases in between. This CDR3 is 15 amino acids long. The DNA of the CDR3 is TGTGCCAGCAGTGAATCAGTAGAGGGTTGGAATGAAGCTTTCTTT. Translation: CASSESVEGWNEAFF.

V gene TRBV6-6 combines with J gene TRBJ2-7; 8 bases fit TRBD1. The CDR3 covers 13 residues. CDR1 is MNHNY and CDR2 is SVGAGI in the germline V gene (reference sequence). The V and J ends lost 3 bases and 4 bases, in that order; junction bases with no gene match: 2. The CDR3: CASSYDRGYEQYF. CDR3 DNA sequence: TGTGCCAGCAGTTATGACAGGGGATACGAGCAGTACTTC.

This sequence joins TRBV5-1 and TRBJ2-3, with TRBD2 identical over 16 bases. The CDR3 has 18 amino acids. Trimming removed 3 bases from V and 0 bases from J; junction bases left unmatched: 4. Looked up from germline, CDR1 is SGHRS and CDR2 is YFSETQ. The CDR3 coding sequence is TGCGCCAGCAGCTCGGGACTAGCGGGAGGGTTGAGCACAGATACGCAGTATTTT. As protein: CASSSGLAGGLSTDTQYF.